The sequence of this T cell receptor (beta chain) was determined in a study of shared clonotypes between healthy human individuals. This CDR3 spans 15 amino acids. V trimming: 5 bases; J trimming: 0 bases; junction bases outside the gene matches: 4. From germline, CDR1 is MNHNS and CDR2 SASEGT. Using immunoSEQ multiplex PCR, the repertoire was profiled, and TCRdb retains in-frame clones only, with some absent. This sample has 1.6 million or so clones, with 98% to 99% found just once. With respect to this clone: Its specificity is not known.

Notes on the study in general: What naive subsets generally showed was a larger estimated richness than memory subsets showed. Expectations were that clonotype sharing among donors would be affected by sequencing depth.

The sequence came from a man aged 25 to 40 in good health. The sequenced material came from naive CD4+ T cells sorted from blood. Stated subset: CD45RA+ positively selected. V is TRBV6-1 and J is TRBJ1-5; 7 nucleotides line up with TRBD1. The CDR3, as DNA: TGTGCCAGCAGTTCAGGGGGATATAGCAATCAGCCCCAGCATTTT. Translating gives CASSSGGYSNQPQHF.